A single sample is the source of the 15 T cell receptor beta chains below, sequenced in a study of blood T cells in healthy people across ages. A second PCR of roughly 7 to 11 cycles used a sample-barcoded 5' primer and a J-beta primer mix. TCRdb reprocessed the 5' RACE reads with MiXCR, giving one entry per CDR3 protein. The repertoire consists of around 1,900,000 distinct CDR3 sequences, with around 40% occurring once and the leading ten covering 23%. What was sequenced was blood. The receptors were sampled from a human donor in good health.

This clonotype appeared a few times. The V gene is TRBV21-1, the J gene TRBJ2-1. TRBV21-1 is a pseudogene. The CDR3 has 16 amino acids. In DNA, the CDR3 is TGTGCCAGCAGCAAAACCGCGGAGAGCTCCTACAATGAGCAGTTCTTC. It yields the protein CASSKTAESSYNEQFF.

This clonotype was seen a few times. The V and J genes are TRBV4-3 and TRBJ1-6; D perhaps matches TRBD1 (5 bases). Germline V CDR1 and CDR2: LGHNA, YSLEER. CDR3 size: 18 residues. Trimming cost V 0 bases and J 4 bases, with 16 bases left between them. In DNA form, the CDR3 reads TGCGCCAGCAGCCAAGATCTTTGGGGCTCCGAATATAATTCACCCCTCCACTTT. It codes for CASSQDLWGSEYNSPLHF.

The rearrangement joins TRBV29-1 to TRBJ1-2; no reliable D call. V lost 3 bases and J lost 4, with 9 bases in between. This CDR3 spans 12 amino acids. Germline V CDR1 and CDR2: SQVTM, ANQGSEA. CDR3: CSVEVTLYGYTF. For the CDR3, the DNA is TGCAGCGTTGAGGTAACGCTCTATGGCTACACCTTC.

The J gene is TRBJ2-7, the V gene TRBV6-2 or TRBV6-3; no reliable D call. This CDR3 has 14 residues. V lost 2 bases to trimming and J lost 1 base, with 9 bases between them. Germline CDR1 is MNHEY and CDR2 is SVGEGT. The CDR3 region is CASSYPERSYEQYF. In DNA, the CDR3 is TGTGCCAGCAGTTACCCTGAACGATCCTACGAGCAGTACTTC.

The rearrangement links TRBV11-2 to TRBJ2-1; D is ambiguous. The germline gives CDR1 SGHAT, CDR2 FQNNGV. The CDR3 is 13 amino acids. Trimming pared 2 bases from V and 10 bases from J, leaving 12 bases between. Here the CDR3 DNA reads TGTGCCAGCAGCTTACAGATCCCGGTCGAGCAGTTCTTC. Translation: CASSLQIPVEQFF. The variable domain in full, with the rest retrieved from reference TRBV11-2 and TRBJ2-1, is EAGVAQSPRYKIIEKRQSVAFWCNPISGHATLYWYQQILGQGPKLLIQFQNNGVVDDSQLPKDRFSAERLKGVDSTLKIQPAKLEDSAVYLCASSLQIPVEQFFGPGTRLTVL.

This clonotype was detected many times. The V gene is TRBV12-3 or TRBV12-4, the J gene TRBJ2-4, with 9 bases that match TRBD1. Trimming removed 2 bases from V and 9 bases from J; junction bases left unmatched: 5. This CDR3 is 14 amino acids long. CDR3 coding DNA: TGTGCCAGCAGTTTATCGGGACAGGGCGTCATTCAGTACTTC. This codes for CASSLSGQGVIQYF.

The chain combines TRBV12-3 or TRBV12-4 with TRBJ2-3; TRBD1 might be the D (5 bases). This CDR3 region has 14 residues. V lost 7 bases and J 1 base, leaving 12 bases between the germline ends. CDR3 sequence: CASTQSRGTDTQYF. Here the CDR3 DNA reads TGTGCCAGCACACAGAGCAGGGGCACAGATACGCAGTATTTT.

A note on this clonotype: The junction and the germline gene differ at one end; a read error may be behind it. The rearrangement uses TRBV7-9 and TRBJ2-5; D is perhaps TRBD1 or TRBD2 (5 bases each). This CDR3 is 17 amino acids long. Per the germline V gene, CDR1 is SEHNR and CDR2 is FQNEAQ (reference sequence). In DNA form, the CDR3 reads TGTGCCAGCAGCTCAACCGGGACCTACCTACCAAAAGAGGCCCAGTACTTC. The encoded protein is CASSSTGTYLPKEAQYF.

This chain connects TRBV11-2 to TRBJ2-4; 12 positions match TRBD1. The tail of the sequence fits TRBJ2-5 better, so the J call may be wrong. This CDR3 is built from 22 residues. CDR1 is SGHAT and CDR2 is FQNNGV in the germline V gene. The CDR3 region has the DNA TGTGCCAGCAGCTCCGGTGGGGGACTTCGGGGACAGGGGGCTATCTGGCGGGAGACCCAGTACTTC. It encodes CASSSGGGLRGQGAIWRETQYF.

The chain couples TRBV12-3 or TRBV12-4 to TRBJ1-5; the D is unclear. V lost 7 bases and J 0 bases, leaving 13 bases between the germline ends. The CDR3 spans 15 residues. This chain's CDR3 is CASTVDPYSNQPQHF. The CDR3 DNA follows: TGTGCCAGCACCGTGGATCCGTATAGCAATCAGCCCCAGCATTTT.

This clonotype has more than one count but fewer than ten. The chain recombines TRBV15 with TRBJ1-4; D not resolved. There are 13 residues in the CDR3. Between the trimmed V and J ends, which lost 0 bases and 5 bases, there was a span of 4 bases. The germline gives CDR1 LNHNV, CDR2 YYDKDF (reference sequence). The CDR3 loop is CATSREGNEKLFF. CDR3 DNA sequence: TGTGCCACCAGCAGAGAGGGGAATGAAAAACTGTTTTTT.

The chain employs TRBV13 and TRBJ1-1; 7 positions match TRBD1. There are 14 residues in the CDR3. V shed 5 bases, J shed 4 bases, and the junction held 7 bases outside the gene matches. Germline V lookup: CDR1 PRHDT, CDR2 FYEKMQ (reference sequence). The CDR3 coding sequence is TGTGCCAGCAGCACCATGACAGGGCTCACTGAAGCTTTCTTT. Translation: CASSTMTGLTEAFF.

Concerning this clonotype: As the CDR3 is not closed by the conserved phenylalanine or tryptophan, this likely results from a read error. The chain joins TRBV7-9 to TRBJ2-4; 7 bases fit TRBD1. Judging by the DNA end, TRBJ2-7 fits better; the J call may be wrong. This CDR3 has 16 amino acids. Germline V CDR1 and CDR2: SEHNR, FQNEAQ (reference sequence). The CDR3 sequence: CASSLAGGRGLYEQYC. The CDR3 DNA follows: TGTGCCAGCAGCTTAGCCGGCGGCAGGGGGTTGTACGAGCAGTACTGC.

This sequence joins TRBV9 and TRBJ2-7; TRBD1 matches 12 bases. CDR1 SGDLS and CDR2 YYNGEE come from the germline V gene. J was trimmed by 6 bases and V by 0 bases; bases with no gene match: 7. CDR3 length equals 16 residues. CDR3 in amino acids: CASSVAGTGGLSEQYF. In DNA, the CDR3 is TGTGCCAGCAGCGTAGCTGGGACAGGGGGCCTATCCGAGCAGTACTTC.

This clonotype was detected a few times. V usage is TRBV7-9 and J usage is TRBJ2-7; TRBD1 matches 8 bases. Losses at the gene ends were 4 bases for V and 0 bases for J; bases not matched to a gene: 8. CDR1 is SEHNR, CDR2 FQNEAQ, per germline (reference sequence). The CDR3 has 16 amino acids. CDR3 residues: CASSSTRTGTSYEQYF. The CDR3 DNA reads TGTGCCAGCAGCTCTACCCGGACAGGGACCTCCTACGAGCAGTACTTC.